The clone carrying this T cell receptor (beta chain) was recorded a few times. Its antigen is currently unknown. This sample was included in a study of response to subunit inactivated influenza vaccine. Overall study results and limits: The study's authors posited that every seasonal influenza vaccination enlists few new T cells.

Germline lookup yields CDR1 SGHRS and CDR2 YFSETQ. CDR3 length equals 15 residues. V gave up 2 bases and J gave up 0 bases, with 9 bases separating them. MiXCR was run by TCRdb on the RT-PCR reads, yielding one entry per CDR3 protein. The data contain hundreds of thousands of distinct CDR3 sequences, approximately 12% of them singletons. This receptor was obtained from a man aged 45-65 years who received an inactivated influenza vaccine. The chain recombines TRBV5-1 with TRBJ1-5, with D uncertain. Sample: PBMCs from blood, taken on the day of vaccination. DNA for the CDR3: TGCGCCAGCAGCTTCGATCCCGATAGCAATCAGCCCCAGCATTTT. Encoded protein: CASSFDPDSNQPQHF.